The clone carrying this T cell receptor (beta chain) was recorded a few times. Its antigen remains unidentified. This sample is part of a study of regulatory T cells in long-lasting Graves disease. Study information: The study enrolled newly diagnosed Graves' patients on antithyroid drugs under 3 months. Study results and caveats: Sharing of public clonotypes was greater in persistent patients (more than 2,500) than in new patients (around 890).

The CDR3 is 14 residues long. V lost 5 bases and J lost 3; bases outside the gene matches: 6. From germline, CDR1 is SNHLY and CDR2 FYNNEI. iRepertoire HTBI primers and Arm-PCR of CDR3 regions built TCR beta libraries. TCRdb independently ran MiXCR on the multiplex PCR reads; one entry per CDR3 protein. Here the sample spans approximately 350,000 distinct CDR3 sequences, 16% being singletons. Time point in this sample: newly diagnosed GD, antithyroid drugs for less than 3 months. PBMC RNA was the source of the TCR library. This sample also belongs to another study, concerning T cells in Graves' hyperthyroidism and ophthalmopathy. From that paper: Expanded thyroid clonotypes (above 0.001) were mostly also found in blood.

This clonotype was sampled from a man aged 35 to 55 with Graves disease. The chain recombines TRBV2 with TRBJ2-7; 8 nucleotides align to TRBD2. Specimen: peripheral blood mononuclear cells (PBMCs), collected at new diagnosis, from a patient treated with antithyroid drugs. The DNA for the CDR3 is TGTGCCAGCAGTATTAGCGGGACGGGCTACGAGCAGTACTTC. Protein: CASSISGTGYEQYF.